This T cell receptor beta chain was profiled in a study of T cell repertoires in cytomegalovirus infection. Study summary: CMV infection plus the matching HLA type was flagged by public TCR beta signatures. Study-wide points: HLA-C-restricted CMV-specific TCR beta clonotypes were dominant in the ex vivo response.

Notes on this clonotype: Its antigen remains unidentified.

TCRdb processed the reads anew with MiXCR; each CDR3 protein has one entry. The sample lists 350,000 to 450,000 distinct CDR3 sequences, over 15% seen once, with 8.7% in the top ten. The V gene end was trimmed by 4 bases and the J gene end by 5 bases; junction bases not matched to a gene: 9. This CDR3 has 15 residues. Looked up from germline, CDR1 is SGHVS and CDR2 is FQNEAQ. Sequencing input: PBMCs. The rearrangement uses TRBV7-8 and TRBJ2-7, with 9 positions matching TRBD1. This clonotype was sampled from a human donor in good health (CMV status not recorded). Some clones in this sample may be carry-over from other donors' samples. This CDR3 reads CASSSPGQGFHEQYF. CDR3 DNA sequence: TGTGCCAGCAGCTCCCCCGGACAGGGGTTTCACGAGCAGTACTTC.